Described below is a single T cell receptor beta chain sequence and its context. Its antigen remains unknown. This specimen comes from a study of neurological immune-mediated disorders. Trimming removed 2 bases from V and 0 bases from J, with 15 bases in between. The CDR3 is 17 residues long. Template-switch 5'RACE cDNA synthesis added a 10-nucleotide unique molecular identifier. From the 5' RACE reads, TCRdb called clonotypes with MiXCR, one entry per CDR3 protein. The sample lists 40,000 to 55,000 distinct CDR3 sequences, around 5.8% occurring once. Study results and caveats: Among 34 multiple sclerosis patients, phylogenetic grouping put the repertoires of 18 into a single related-CDR3 cluster, a possible signature. Falling below healthy controls, multiple sclerosis showed the least TCR clonal expansion, while HTLV-1-associated myelopathy showed the most.

The sequenced sample was CD4+ T cells from blood. This TCR was sampled from a woman aged 18-29 years with multiple sclerosis. The chain employs TRBV12-3 or TRBV12-4 and TRBJ2-3; perhaps TRBD1 as D (6 bases). CDR3 DNA sequence: TGTGCCAGCAGTTTATTAGGGACAACTTCTAGCACAGATACGCAGTATTTT. Amino acids: CASSLLGTTSSTDTQYF.